The clone carrying this T cell receptor beta chain was detected only a few times. J gave up 7 bases and V 0 bases, and 10 bases lay outside the gene matches. The CDR3 has 15 amino acids. Germline V gives CDR1 SGHRS, CDR2 YFSETQ. TCRdb's copy holds only in-frame clones and misses some; the assay was immunoSEQ multiplex PCR. The table has about 35,000 clones, more than 70% seen once. The data originate from a study of T cell changes during pregnancy in multiple sclerosis. This receptor was obtained from a female donor in good health, enrolled as a control in a pregnancy study. The source material was CD4+ T cells from peripheral blood mononuclear cells, sampled after pregnancy. V and J are TRBV5-1 and TRBJ2-7; TRBD1 matches 7 bases. CDR3 region: CASSLARQGVDEQYF. Here the CDR3 DNA reads TGCGCCAGCAGCTTGGCCAGGCAGGGGGTAGATGAGCAGTACTTC.